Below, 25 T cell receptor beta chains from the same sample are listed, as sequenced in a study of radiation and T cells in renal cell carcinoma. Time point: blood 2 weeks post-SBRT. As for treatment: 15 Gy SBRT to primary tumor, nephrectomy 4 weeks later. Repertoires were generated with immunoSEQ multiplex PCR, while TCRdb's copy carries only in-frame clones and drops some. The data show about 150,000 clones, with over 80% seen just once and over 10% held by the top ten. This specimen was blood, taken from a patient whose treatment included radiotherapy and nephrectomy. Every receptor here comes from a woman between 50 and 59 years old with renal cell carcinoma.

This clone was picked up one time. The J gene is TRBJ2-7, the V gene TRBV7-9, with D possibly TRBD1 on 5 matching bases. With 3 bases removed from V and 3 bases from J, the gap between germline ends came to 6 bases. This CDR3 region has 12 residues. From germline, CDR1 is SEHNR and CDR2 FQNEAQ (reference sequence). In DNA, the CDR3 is TGTGCCAGCAGCTTCAGGGACTACGAGCAGTACTTC. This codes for CASSFRDYEQYF.

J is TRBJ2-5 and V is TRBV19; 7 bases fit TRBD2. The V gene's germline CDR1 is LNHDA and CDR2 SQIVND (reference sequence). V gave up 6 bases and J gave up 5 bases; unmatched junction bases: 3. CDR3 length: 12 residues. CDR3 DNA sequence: TGTGCCAGTAGCCGGGACTATGAGACCCAGTACTTC. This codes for CASSRDYETQYF.

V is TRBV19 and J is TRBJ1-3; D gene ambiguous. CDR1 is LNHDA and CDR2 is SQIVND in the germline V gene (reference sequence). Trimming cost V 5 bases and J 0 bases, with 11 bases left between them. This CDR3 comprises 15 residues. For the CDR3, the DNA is TGTGCCAGTAGTCCCGTGTGGAGCTCTGGAAACACCATATATTTT. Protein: CASSPVWSSGNTIYF.

CDR3 bases: TGTGCCAGCAGTGAAGGGGGGGGACGGGATGAAAAACTGTTTTTT. Residues: CASSEGGGRDEKLFF. V usage is TRBV2 and J usage is TRBJ1-4, with D perhaps TRBD1 (5 bases). The CDR3 spans 15 residues. Looked up from germline, CDR1 is SNHLY and CDR2 is FYNNEI. Between the trimmed V and J ends, which lost 1 base and 6 bases, there was a span of 12 bases.

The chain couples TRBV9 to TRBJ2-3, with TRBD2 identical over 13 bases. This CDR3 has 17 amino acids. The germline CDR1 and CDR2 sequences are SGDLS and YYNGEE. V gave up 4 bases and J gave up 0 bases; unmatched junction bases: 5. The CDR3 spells CASSQTSGGASTDTQYF. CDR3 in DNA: TGTGCCAGCAGCCAAACTAGCGGGGGGGCCAGCACAGATACGCAGTATTTT.

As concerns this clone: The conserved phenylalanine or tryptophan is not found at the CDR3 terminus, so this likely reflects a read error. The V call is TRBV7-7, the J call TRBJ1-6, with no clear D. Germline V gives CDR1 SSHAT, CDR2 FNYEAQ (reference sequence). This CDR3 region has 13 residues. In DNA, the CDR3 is TGTGCTAGCAGCTTAGAGTGGGATTCACCCCTCCACCTT. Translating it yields CASSLEWDSPLHL.

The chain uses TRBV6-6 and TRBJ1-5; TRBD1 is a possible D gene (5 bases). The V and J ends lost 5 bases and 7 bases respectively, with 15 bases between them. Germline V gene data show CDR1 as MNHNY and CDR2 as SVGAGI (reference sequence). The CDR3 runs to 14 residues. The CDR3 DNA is TGTGCCAGCAGTAACCCGACAGCTAGCCAGCCCCAGCATTTT. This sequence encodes CASSNPTASQPQHF.

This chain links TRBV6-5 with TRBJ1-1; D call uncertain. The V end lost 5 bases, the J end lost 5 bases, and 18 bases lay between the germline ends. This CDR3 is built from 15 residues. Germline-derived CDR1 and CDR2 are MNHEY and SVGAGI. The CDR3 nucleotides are TGTGCCAGCAGTCCTTTTTTGGGCATCGGGACTGAAGCTTTCTTT. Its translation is CASSPFLGIGTEAFF.

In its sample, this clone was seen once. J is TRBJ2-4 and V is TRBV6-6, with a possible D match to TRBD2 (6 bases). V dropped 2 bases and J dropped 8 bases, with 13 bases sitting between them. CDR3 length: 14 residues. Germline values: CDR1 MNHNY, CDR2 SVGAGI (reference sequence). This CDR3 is CASSYTRGSDIQYF. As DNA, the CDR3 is TGTGCCAGCAGTTACACACGGGGGAGCGACATTCAGTACTTC.

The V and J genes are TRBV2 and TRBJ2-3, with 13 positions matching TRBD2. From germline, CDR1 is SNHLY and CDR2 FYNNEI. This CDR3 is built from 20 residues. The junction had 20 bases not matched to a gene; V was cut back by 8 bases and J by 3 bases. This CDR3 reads CASRRAWTSGGASRTDTQYF. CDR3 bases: TGTGCCAGCCGCCGCGCCTGGACTAGCGGGGGCGCAAGTCGTACAGATACGCAGTATTTT. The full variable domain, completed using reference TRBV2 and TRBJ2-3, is EPEVTQTPSHQVTQMGQEVILRCVPISNHLYFYWYRQILGQKVEFLVSFYNNEISEKSEIFDDQFSVERPDGSNFTLKIRSTKLEDSAMYFCASRRAWTSGGASRTDTQYFGPGTRLTVL.

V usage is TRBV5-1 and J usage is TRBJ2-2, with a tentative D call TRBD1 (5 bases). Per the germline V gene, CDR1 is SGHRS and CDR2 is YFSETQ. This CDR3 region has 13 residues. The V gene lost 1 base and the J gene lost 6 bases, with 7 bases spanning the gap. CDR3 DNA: TGCGCCAGCAGCTTGTGGACACCCGGGGAGCTGTTTTTT. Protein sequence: CASSLWTPGELFF.

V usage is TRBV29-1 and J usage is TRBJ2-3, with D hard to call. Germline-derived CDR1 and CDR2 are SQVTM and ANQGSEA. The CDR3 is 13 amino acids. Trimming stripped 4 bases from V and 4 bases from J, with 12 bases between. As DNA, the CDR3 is TGCAGCGTTGTGTCGAGAGACCCAGATACGCAGTATTTT. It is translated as CSVVSRDPDTQYF.

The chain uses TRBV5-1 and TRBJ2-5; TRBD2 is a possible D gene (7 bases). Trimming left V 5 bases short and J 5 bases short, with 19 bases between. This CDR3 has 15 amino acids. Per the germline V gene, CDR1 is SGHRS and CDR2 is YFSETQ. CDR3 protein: CASSLAGAGGETQYF. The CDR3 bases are TGCGCCAGCAGTCTCGCGGGGGCCGGAGGGGAGACCCAGTACTTC.

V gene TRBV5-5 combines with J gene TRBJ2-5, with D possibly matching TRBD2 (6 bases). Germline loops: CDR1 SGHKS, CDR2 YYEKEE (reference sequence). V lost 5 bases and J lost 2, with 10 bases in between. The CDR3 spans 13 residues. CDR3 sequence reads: CASRRGAQETQYF. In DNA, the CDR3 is TGTGCCAGCAGACGCGGGGCTCAAGAGACCCAGTACTTC.

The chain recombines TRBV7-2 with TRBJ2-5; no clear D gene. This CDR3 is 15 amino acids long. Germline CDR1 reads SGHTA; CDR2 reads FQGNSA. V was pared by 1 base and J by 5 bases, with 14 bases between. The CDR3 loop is CASSLVVGPWETQYF. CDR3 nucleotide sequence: TGTGCCAGCAGCTTAGTCGTTGGGCCCTGGGAGACCCAGTACTTC.

CDR3 sequence reads: CASSVLTGGTGELFF. Here the CDR3 DNA reads TGTGCCAGCAGCGTCCTGACAGGGGGGACCGGGGAGCTGTTTTTT. V is TRBV9 and J is TRBJ2-2; 9 bases match TRBD1. Germline V gene sequence: CDR1 SGDLS, CDR2 YYNGEE. V lost 2 bases to trimming and J lost 5 bases; unmatched junction nucleotides: 4. This CDR3 contains 15 residues.

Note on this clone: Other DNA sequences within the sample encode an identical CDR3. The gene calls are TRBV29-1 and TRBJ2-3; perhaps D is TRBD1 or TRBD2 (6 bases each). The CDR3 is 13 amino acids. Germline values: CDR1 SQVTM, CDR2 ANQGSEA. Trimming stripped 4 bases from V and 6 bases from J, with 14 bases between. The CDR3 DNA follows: TGCAGCGTTGGTCCGGGGGCCACGGATACGCAGTATTTT. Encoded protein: CSVGPGATDTQYF.

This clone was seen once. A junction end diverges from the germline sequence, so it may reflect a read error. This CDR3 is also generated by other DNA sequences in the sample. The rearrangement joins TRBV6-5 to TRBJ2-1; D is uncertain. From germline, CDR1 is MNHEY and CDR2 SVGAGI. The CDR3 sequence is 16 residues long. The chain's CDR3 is CASSYGGTTTYNEQFF. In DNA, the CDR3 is TGTGCCAGCAGTTACGGCGGAACTACCACCTACAATGAGCAATTCTTC.

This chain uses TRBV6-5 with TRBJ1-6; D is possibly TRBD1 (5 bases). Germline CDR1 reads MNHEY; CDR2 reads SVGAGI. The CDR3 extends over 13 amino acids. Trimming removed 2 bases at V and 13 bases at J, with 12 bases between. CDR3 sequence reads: CASSYVLRGPLHF. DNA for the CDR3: TGTGCCAGCAGTTACGTCCTTCGGGGGCCCCTCCACTTT.

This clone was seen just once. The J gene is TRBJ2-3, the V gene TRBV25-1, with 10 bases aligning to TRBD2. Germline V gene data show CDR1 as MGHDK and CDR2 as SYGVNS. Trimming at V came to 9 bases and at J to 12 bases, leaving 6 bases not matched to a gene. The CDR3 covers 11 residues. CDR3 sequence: CASRTSGKQYF. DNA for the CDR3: TGTGCCAGTCGGACTAGCGGAAAACAGTATTTT.

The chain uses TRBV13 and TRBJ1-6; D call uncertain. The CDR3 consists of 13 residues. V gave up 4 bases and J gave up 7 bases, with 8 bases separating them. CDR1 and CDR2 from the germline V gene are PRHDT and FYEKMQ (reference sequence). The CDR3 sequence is CASSSDPNSPLHF. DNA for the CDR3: TGTGCCAGCAGCTCTGACCCGAATTCACCCCTCCACTTT.

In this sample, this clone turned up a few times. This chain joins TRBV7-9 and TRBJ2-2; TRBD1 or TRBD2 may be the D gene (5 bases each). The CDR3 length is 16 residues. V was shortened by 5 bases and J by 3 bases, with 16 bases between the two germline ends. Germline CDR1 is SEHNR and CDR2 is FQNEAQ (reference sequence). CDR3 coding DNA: TGTGCCAGCAGCATACTAAACCAGGGAGACACCGGGGAGCTGTTTTTT. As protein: CASSILNQGDTGELFF.

The CDR3 sequence: CASSLDWTSFAEQFF. The DNA for the CDR3 is TGCGCCAGCAGCTTGGATTGGACTAGCTTTGCTGAGCAGTTCTTC. The chain combines TRBV5-1 with TRBJ2-1; 8 positions match TRBD2. Germline CDR1 is SGHRS and CDR2 is YFSETQ. V dropped 0 bases and J dropped 9; count of bases not matched to a gene: 8. The CDR3 extends over 15 amino acids.

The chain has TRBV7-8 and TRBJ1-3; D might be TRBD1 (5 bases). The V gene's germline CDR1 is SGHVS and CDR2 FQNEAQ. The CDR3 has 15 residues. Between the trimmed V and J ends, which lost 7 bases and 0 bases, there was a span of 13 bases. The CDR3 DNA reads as TGTGCCAGCACTGACCTGGGACGCTCTGGAAACACCATATATTTT. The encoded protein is CASTDLGRSGNTIYF.

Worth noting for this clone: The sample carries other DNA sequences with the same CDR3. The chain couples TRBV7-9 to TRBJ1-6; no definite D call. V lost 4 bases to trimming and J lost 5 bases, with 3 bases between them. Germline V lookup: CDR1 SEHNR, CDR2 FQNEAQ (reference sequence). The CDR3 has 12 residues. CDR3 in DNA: TGTGCCAGCAGCTCAAATAATTCACCCCTCCACTTT. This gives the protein CASSSNNSPLHF.